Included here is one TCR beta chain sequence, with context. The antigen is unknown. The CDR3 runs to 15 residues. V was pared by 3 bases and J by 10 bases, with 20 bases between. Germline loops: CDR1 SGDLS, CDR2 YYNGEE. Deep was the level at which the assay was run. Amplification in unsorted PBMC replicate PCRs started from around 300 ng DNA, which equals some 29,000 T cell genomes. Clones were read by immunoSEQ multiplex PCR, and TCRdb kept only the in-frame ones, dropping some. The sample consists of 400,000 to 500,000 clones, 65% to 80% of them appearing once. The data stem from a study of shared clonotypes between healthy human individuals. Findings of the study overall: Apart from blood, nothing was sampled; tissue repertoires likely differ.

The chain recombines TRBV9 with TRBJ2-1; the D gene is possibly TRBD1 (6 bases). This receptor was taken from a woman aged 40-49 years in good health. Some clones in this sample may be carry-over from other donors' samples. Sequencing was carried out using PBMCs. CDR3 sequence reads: CASSAVAGAPREQFF. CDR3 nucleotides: TGTGCCAGCAGCGCAGTAGCAGGGGCCCCCCGGGAGCAGTTCTTC. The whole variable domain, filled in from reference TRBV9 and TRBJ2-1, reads DSGVTQTPKHLITATGQRVTLRCSPRSGDLSVYWYQQSLDQGLQFLIQYYNGEERAKGNILERFSAQQFPDLHSELNLSSLELGDSALYFCASSAVAGAPREQFFGPGTRLTVL.